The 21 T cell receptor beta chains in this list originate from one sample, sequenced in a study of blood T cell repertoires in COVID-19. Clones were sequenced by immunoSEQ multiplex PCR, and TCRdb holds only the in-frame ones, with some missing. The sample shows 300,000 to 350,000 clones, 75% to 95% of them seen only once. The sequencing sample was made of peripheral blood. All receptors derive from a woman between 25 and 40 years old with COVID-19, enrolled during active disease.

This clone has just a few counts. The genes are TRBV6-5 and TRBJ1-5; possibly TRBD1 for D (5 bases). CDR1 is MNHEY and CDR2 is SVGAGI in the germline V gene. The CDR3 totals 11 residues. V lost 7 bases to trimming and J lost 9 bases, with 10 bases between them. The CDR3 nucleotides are TGTGCCAGCACCAGGGCTGGGCCCCAGCATTTT. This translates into CASTRAGPQHF.

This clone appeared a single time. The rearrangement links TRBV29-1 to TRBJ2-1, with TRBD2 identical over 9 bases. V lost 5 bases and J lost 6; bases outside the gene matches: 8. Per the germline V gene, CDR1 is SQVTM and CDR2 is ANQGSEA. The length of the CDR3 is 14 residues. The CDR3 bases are TGCAGCGTTTCCCTAGCGGGACCCGGCAATGAGCAGTTCTTC. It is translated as CSVSLAGPGNEQFF.

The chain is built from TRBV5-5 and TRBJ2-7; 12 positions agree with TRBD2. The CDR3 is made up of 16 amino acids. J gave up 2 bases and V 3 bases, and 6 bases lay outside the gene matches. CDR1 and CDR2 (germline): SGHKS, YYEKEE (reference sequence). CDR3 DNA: TGTGCCAGCAGCTGGGGGGCTAGCGGGAGGGCCTACGAGCAGTACTTC. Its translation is CASSWGASGRAYEQYF. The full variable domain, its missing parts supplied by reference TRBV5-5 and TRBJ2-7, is DAGVTQSPTHLIKTRGQQVTLRCSPISGHKSVSWYQQVLGQGPQFIFQYYEKEERGRGNFPDRFSARQFPNYSSELNVNALLLGDSALYLCASSWGASGRAYEQYFGPGTRLTVT.

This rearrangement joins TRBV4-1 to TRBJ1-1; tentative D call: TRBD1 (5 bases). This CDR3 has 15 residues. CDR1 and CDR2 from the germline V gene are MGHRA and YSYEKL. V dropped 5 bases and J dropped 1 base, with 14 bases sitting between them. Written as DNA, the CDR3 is TGCGCCAGCAGCTACAGTGGGGCCGAGAACACTGAAGCTTTCTTT. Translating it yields CASSYSGAENTEAFF.

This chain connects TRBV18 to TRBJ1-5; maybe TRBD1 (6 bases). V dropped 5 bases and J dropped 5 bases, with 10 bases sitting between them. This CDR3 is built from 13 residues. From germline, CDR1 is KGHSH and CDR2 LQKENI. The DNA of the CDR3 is TGTGCCAGCTCAGTGGACAGTTATCAGCCCCAGCATTTT. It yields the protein CASSVDSYQPQHF.

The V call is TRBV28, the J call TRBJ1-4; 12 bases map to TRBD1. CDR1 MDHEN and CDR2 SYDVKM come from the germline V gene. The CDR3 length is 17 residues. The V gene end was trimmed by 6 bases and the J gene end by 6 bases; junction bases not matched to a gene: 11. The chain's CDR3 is CASRYIRDRGLYEKLFF. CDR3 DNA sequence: TGTGCCAGCAGATATATTAGGGACAGGGGGCTTTATGAAAAACTGTTTTTT.

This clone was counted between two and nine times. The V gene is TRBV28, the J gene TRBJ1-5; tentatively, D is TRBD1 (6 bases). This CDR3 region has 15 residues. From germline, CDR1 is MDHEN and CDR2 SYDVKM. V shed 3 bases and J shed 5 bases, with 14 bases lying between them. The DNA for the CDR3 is TGTGCCAGCAGTTTGTTAGAGGGGGTCTATCAGCCCCAGCATTTT. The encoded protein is CASSLLEGVYQPQHF. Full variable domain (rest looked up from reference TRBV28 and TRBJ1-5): DVKVTQSSRYLVKRTGEKVFLECVQDMDHENMFWYRQDPGLGLRLIYFSYDVKMKEKGDIPEGYSVSREKKERFSLILESASTNQTSMYLCASSLLEGVYQPQHFGDGTRLSIL.

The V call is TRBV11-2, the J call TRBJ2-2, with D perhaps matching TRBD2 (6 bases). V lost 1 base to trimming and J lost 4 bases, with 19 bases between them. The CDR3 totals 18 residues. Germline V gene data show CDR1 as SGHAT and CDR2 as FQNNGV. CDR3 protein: CASSLGRAGIFGTGELFF. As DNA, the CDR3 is TGTGCCAGCAGCTTAGGGAGGGCGGGAATCTTCGGCACCGGGGAGCTGTTTTTT.

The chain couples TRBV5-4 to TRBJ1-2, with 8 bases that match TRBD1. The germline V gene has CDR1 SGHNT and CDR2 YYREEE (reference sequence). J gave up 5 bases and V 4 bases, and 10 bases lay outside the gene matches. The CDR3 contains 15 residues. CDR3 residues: CASSRGQADAYGYTF. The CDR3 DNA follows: TGTGCCAGCAGCAGGGGACAGGCGGACGCTTATGGCTACACCTTC.

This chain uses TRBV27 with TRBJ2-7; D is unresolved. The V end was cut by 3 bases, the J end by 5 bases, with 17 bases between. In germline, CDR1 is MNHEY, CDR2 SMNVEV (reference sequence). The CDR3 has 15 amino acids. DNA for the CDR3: TGTGCCAGCAGTTTTACGCCCCCCGAGAATAACGAGCAGTACTTC. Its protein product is CASSFTPPENNEQYF.

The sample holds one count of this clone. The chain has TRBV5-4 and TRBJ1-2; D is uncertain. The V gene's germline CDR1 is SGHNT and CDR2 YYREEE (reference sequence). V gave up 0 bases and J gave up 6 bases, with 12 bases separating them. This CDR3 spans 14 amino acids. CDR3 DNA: TGTGCCAGCAGCTTGGCCCTCGGGTCCGATGGCTACACCTTC. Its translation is CASSLALGSDGYTF.

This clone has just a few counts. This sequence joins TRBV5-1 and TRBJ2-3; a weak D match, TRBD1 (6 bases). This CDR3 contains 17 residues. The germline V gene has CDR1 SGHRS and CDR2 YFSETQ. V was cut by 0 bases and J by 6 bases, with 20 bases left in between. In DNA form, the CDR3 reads TGCGCCAGCAGCTTGGTCGAAGGCGGGCCTCAGGGGGATACGCAGTATTTT. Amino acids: CASSLVEGGPQGDTQYF.

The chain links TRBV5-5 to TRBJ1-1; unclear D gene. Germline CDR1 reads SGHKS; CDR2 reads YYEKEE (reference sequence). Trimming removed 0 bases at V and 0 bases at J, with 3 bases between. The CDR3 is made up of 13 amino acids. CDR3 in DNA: TGTGCCAGCAGCTTGGTCATGAACACTGAAGCTTTCTTT. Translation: CASSLVMNTEAFF.

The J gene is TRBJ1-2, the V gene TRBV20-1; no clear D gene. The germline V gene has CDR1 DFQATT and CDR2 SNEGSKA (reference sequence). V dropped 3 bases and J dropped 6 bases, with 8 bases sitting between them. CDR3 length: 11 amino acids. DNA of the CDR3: TGCAGTGCTAGTTGGCAGAATGGCTACACCTTC. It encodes CSASWQNGYTF.

DNA for the CDR3: TGTGCCAGTAGACAATGGACTAGCGGGAGCACCACCGGGGAGCTGTTTTTT. Protein: CASRQWTSGSTTGELFF. This sequence joins TRBV19 and TRBJ2-2, with 13 bases fitting TRBD2. The germline V gene has CDR1 LNHDA and CDR2 SQIVND (reference sequence). The CDR3 is 17 residues long. The ends lost 6 bases at V and 4 bases at J; junction bases unmatched: 8.

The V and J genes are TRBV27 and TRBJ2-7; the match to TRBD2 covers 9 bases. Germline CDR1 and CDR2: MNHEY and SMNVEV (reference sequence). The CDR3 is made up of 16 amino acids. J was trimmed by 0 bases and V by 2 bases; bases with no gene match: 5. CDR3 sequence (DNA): TGTGCCAGCAGTTTAGGTACTAGCGGGTTCTCCTACGAGCAGTACTTC. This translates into CASSLGTSGFSYEQYF.

The CDR3: CASSIQGSYEQYF. The CDR3 bases are TGTGCCAGTAGTATTCAGGGTTCCTACGAGCAGTACTTC. The chain links TRBV19 to TRBJ2-7; D is perhaps TRBD1 (5 bases). There are 13 residues in the CDR3. V lost 3 bases and J lost 1, with 7 bases in between. Germline V gene sequence: CDR1 LNHDA, CDR2 SQIVND (reference sequence). Using reference TRBV19 and TRBJ2-7 for the parts outside the CDR3, the full variable domain is DGGITQSPKYLFRKEGQNVTLSCEQNLNHDAMYWYRQDPGQGLRLIYYSQIVNDFQKGDIAEGYSVSREKKESFPLTVTSAQKNPTAFYLCASSIQGSYEQYFGPGTRLTVT.

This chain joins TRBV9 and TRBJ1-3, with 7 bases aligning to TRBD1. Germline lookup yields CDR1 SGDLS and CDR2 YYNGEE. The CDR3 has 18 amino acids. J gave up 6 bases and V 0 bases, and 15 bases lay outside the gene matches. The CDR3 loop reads CASSVDRTRGDFENTIYF. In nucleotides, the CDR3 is TGTGCCAGCAGCGTAGATCGCACCAGGGGGGATTTTGAAAACACCATATATTTT.

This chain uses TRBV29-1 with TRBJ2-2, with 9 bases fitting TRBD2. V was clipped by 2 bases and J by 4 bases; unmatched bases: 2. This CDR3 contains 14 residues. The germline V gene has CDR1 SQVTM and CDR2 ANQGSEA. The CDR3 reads CSVERGRGTGELFF. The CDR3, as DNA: TGCAGCGTTGAACGCGGGAGGGGCACCGGGGAGCTGTTTTTT.

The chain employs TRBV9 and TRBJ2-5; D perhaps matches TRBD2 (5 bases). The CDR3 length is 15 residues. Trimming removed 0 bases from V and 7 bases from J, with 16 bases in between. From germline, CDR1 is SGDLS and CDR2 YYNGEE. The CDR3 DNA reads TGTGCCAGCAGCGTAGACCGTACACCACGGGGGACCCAGTACTTC. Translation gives CASSVDRTPRGTQYF.

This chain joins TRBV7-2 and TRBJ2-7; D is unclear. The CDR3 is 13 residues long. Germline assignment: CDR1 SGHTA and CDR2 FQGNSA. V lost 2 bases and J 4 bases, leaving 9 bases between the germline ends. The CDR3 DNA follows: TGTGCCAGCAGCTTATCTATTCTGTACGAGCAGTACTTC. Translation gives CASSLSILYEQYF.